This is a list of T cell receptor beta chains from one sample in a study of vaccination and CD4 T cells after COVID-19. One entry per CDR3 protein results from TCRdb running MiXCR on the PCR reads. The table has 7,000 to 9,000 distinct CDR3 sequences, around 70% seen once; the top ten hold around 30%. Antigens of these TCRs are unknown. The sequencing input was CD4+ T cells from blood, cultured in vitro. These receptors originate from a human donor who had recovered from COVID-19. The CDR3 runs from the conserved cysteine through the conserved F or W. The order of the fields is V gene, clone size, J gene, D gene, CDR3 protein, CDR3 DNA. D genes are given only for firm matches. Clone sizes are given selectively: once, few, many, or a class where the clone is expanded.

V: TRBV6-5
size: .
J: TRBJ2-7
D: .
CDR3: CASSYTTGTYEQYF
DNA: TGTGCCAGCAGTTACACAACAGGGACCTACGAGCAGTACTTC

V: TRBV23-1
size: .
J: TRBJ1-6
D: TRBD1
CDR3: CASSQASRGTYNSPLHF
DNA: TGCGCCAGCAGTCAAGCTTCCAGGGGGACCTATAATTCACCCCTCCACTTT

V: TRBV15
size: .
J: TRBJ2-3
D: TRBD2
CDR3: CATSRRGDGTDTQYF
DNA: TGTGCCACCAGCAGGCGGGGGGATGGCACAGATACGCAGTATTTT

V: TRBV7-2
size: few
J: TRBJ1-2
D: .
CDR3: CASSFPGAYYGYTF
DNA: TGTGCCAGCAGCTTTCCGGGGGCTTACTATGGCTACACCTTC

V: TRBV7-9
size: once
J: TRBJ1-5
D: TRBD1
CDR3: CASSLGRTGGPPQPQHF
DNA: TGTGCCAGCAGCTTAGGGAGGACAGGGGGCCCTCCTCAGCCCCAGCATTTT

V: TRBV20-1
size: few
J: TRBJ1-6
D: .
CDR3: CSAKGGGSYNSPLHF
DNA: TGCAGTGCTAAAGGGGGAGGCTCCTATAATTCACCCCTCCACTTT

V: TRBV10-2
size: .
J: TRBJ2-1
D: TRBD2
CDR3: CASSDGGEQRGNEQFF
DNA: TGCGCCAGCAGTGACGGTGGGGAACAGCGGGGCAATGAGCAGTTCTTC

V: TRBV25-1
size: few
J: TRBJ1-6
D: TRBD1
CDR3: CASIGGQGHSPLHF
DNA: TGTGCCAGCATTGGAGGACAGGGGCACTCACCCCTCCACTTT

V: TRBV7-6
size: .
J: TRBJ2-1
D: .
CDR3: CASSLAVGADSDEQFF
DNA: TGTGCCAGCAGCTTAGCGGTAGGCGCGGACTCTGATGAGCAGTTCTTC

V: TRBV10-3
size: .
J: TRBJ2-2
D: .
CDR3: CAISGDGELFF
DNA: TGTGCCATCAGTGGCGACGGGGAGCTGTTTTTT

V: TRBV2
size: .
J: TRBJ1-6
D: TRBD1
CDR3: CASRQGISYNSPLHF
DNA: TGTGCCAGCAGACAGGGGATCTCCTATAATTCACCCCTCCACTTT

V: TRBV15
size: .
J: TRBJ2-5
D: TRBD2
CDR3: CATSRDGEGLGGDQYF
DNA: TGTGCCACCAGCAGAGATGGGGAGGGACTAGGGGGGGACCAGTACTTC

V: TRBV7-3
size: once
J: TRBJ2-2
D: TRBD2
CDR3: CASSLFSGRGTGELFF
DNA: TGTGCCAGCAGCTTATTTAGCGGGAGGGGAACCGGGGAGCTGTTTTTT

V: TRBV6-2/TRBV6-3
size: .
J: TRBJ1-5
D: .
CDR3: CASGTPNQPQHF
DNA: TGTGCCAGCGGTACTCCCAATCAGCCCCAGCATTTT

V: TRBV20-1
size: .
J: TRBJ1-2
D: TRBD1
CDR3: CSATTGGDYYGYTF
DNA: TGCAGTGCTACGACAGGGGGCGATTACTATGGCTACACCTTC

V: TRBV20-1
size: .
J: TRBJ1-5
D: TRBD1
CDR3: CSIGGQVGQPQHF
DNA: TGCAGTATAGGGGGACAGGTGGGTCAGCCCCAGCATTTT

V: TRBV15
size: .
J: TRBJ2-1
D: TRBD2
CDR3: CATSRDWGSGTSYNEQFF
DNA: TGTGCCACCAGCAGAGATTGGGGTAGCGGGACCTCCTACAATGAGCAGTTCTTC

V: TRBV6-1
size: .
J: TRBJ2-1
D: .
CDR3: CASSEAGGGVNEQFF
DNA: TGTGCCAGCAGTGAAGCGGGCGGAGGGGTCAATGAGCAGTTCTTC

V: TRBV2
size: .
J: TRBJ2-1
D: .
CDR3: CASSGGPSFSQFF
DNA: TGTGCCAGCAGTGGGGGCCCTAGCTTCTCGCAGTTCTTC

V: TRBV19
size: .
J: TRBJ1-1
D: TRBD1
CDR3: CAANRGDTEAFF
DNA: TGTGCCGCCAACAGGGGAGACACTGAAGCTTTCTTT

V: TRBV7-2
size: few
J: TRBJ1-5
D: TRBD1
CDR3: CASSLTGVQPQHF
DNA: TGTGCCAGCAGCCTGACAGGGGTTCAGCCCCAGCATTTT

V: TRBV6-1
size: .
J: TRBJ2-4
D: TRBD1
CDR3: CASSMDRGGRIQYF
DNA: TGTGCCAGCAGTATGGACAGGGGAGGAAGGATTCAGTACTTC

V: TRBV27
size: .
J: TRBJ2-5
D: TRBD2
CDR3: CASSFGGGGPRKTQYF
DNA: TGTGCCAGCAGTTTTGGTGGCGGGGGGCCCCGGAAGACCCAGTACTTC

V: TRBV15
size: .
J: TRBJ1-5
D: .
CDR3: CATSRDLSGVQPQHF
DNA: TGTGCCACCAGCAGAGATCTGTCAGGGGTTCAGCCCCAGCATTTT

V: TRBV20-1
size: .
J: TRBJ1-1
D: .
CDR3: CSARYKMNAEAFF
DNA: TGCAGTGCTAGATACAAGATGAACGCTGAAGCTTTCTTT

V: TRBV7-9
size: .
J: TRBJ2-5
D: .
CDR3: CASSLAGAQETQYF
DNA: TGTGCCAGCAGCTTAGCGGGGGCCCAAGAGACCCAGTACTTC

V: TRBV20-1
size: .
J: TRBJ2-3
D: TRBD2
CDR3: CSAGSGPSGLLGGTDTQYF
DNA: TGCAGTGCTGGCTCTGGTCCTAGCGGTCTCCTTGGGGGCACAGATACGCAGTATTTT

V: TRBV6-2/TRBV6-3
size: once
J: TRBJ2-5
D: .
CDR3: CASWTTGNQETQYF
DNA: TGTGCCAGCTGGACCACCGGGAACCAAGAGACCCAGTACTTC

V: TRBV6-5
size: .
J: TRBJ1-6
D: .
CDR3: CASSYWMSSYNSPLHF
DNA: TGTGCCAGCAGTTACTGGATGAGCTCCTATAATTCACCCCTCCACTTT

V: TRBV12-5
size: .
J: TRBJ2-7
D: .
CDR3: CASGLPIRDRNEQYF
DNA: TGTGCTAGTGGTTTGCCGATCCGGGATAGAAACGAGCAGTACTTC

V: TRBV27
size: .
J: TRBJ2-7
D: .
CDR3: CASSSHGGTPYEQYF
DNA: TGTGCCAGCAGTTCGCACGGAGGGACTCCTTACGAGCAGTACTTC

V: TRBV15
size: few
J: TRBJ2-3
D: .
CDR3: CATSSIGLGVVGTDTQYF
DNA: TGTGCCACCAGCAGTATCGGATTGGGGGTGGTAGGGACAGATACGCAGTATTTT

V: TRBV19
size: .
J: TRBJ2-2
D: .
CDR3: CATQVGAANTGELFF
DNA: TGTGCCACACAAGTAGGGGCGGCTAACACCGGGGAGCTGTTTTTT

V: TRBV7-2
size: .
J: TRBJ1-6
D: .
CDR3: CASSLALGSPLHF
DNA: TGTGCCAGCAGCTTAGCCCTGGGTTCACCCCTCCACTTT

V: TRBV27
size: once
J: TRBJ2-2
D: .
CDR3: CASSPTQAGPGELFF
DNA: TGTGCCAGCAGTCCTACCCAGGCGGGCCCCGGGGAGCTGTTTTTT

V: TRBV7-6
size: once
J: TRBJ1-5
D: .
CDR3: CASSLRGNQPQHF
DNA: TGTGCCAGCAGCTTAAGAGGGAATCAGCCCCAGCATTTT

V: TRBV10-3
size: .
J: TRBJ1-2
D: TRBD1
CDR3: CAISDGALTGDNGYTF
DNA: TGTGCCATCAGTGATGGGGCCCTTACAGGGGACAATGGCTACACCTTC

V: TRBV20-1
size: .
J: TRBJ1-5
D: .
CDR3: CSARDSRTEHSNQPQHF
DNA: TGCAGTGCTAGAGATTCCCGGACGGAACATAGCAATCAGCCCCAGCATTTT

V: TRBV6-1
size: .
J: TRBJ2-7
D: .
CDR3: CASSLLPTTTYEQYF
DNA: TGTGCCAGCAGTCTTTTACCAACGACCACCTACGAGCAGTACTTC

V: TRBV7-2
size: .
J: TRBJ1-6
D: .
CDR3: CASSLDIGRVENSPLHF
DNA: TGTGCCAGCAGCTTAGATATCGGGAGGGTGGAAAATTCACCCCTCCACTTT

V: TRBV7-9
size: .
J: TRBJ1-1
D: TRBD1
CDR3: CASSLGTGEPEAFF
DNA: TGTGCCAGCAGCTTAGGGACAGGGGAGCCTGAAGCTTTCTTT

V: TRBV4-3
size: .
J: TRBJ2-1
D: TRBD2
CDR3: CASSQKRDPGFIEQFF
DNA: TGCGCCAGCAGCCAGAAGCGGGACCCGGGCTTTATCGAGCAGTTCTTC

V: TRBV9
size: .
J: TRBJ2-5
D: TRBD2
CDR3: CASSELSGMGETQYF
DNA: TGTGCCAGCAGCGAACTTAGCGGGATGGGAGAGACCCAGTACTTC

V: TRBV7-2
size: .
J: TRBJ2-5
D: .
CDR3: CASSLDKVGTQYF
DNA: TGTGCCAGCAGCTTGGATAAGGTGGGGACCCAGTACTTC

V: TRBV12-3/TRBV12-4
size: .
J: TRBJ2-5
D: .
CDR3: CASSAGAQETQYF
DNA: TGTGCCAGCAGCGCAGGGGCCCAAGAGACCCAGTACTTC

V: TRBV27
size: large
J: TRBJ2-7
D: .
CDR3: CASRPRGGVYEQYF
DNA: TGTGCCAGCAGACCTCGGGGTGGCGTCTACGAGCAGTACTTC

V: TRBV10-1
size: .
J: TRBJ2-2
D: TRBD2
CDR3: CASTGGLAGETGELFF
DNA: TGCGCCAGCACCGGGGGACTAGCGGGAGAGACCGGGGAGCTGTTTTTT

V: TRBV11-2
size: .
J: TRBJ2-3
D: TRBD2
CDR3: CASSLDASGAYTQYF
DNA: TGTGCCAGCAGCTTAGACGCTAGCGGCGCTTATACGCAGTATTTT

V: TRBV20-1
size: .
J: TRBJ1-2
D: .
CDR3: CSAGAIDTF
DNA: TGCAGTGCTGGAGCTATAGATACCTTC

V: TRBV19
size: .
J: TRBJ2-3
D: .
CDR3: CASSSGFTDTQYF
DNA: TGTGCCAGTAGCTCAGGGTTCACAGATACGCAGTATTTT

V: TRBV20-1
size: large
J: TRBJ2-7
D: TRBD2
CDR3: CSARIPSGGPSYEQYF
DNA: TGCAGTGCTAGAATACCTAGCGGGGGCCCCTCCTACGAGCAGTACTTC

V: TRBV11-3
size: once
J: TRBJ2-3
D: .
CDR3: CASSLGLQGSTDTQYF
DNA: TGTGCCAGCAGCTTGGGTTTACAGGGTAGCACAGATACGCAGTATTTT